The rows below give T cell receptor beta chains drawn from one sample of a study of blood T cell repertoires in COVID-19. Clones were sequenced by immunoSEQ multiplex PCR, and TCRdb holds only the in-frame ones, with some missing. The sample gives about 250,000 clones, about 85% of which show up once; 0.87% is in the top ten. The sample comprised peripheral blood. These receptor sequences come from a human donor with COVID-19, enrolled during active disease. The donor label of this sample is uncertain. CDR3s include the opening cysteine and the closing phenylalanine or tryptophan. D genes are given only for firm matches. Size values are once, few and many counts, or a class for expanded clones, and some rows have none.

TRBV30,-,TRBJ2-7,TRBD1,TGTGCCTGGAGGTACAGGGGTAACTACGAGCAGTACTTC,CAWRYRGNYEQYF
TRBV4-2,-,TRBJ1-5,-,TGTGCCAGCAGCCAAGAACGAGGGGGAGGGCGGCAGCCCCAGCATTTT,CASSQERGGGRQPQHF
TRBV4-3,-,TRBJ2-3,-,TGCGCCAGCAGCCTAGATGTAGGGGCAGGGGGCACAGATACGCAGTATTTT,CASSLDVGAGGTDTQYF
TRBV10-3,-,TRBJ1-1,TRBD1,TGTGCCATCAGTGAGTCTTTCGGACAGGAAGAAGCTTTCTTT,CAISESFGQEEAFF
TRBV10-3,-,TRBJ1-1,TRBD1,TGTGCCGTTTCGACAGGGGTCCCTGAAGCTTTCTTT,CAVSTGVPEAFF
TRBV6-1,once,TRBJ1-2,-,TGTGCCAGCAGTGAAGCAGGCGGGAGCTATGGCTACACCTTC,CASSEAGGSYGYTF
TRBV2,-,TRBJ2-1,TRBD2,TGTGCCAGCACTTTGGGACTAGCGGGAGGGGTGGAGCAGTTCTTC,CASTLGLAGGVEQFF
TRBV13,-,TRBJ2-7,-,TGTGCCAGCAGCGCCTGGGGCAGGGCCTACGAGCAGTACTTC,CASSAWGRAYEQYF
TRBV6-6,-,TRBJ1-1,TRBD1,TGTGCCAGCGCCTGGGACAGGGTCTTTGTGAACACTGAAGCTTTCTTT,CASAWDRVFVNTEAFF
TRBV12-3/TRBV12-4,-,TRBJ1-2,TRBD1,TGTGCCAGCAGTCACACCGGGACAGGATCATTC,CASSHTGTGSF
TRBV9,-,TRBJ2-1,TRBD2,TGTGCCAGCAGCGTCAGCGGGAGCTCCTACAATGAGCAGTTCTTC,CASSVSGSSYNEQFF
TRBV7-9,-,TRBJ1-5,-,TGTGCCAGCAGCTTAGGAGGAGTGAGTCAGCCCCAGCATTTT,CASSLGGVSQPQHF
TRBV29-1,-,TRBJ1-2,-,TGCAGCGTTGAATTTGGTCTGCGCACCTTC,CSVEFGLRTF
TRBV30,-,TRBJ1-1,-,TGTGCTCGAAGGGGGAACACTGAAGCTTTCTTT,CARRGNTEAFF
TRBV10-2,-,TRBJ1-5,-,TGCGCCAGCAGTTGGGGAACGGGAGTCAATCAGCCCCAGCATTTT,CASSWGTGVNQPQHF
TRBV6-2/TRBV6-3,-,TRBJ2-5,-,TGTGCCAGCAGTTACCCTCGGGAGACCCAGTACTTC,CASSYPRETQYF
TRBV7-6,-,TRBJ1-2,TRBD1,TGTGCCAGCAGCCCTGACAGGGTGGGCTACACCTTC,CASSPDRVGYTF
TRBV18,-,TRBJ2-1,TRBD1,TGTGCCAGCTCACCACAGACAGGGAAAGACAATGAGCAGTTCTTC,CASSPQTGKDNEQFF
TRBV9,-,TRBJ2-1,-,TGTGCCAGCAGCGTAGCTACGCGTAACAATGAGCAGTTCTTC,CASSVATRNNEQFF
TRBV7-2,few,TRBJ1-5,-,TGTGCCAGCAGCCCCTGGGGGGATTATAGCAATCAGCCCCAGCATTTT,CASSPWGDYSNQPQHF
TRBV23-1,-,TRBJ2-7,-,TGCGCCAGCAGTCAGATAAAGAGTCGGCGGAGATCCGACGAGCAGTACTTC,CASSQIKSRRRSDEQYF
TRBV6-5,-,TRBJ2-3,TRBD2,TGTGCCAGCCCTGGGACTAGCGGGAGTCCAGATACGCAGTATTTT,CASPGTSGSPDTQYF
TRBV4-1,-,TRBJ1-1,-,TGCGCCAGCAGCCAAGGTGGGGGCGCAGGTATGAACACTGAAGCTTTCTTT,CASSQGGGAGMNTEAFF
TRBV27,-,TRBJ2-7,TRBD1,TGTGCCAGCAGTTCCCCTATACAGGGGGTGTACGAGCAGTACTTC,CASSSPIQGVYEQYF
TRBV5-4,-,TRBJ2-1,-,TGTGCCAGCAGCTTGGGAGGCGAGAGGAAGCAGTTCTTC,CASSLGGERKQFF
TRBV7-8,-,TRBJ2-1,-,TGTGCCAGCAGCCGCGGGTGGAGGGGTGAGCAGTTCTTC,CASSRGWRGEQFF
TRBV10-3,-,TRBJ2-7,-,TGTGCCATCAGTGACCCCGGCTCTAGCTCCTACGAGCAGTACTTC,CAISDPGSSSYEQYF
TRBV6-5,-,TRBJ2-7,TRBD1,TGTGCCAGCAGTACTGACAGGGGGCGTGCCGAGCAGTACTTC,CASSTDRGRAEQYF
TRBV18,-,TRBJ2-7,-,TGTGCCAGCTCTACTACAGGGCTCCCCTACGAGCAGTACTTC,CASSTTGLPYEQYF
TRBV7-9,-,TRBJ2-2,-,TGTGCCAGCAGCGTCGGACTTTTGAACACCGGGGAGCTGTTTTTT,CASSVGLLNTGELFF
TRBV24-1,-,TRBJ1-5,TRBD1,TGTGCCACCCAAGACAGGGACCGGGGTCTCCGTAATCAGCCCCAGCATTTT,CATQDRDRGLRNQPQHF
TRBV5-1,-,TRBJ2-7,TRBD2,TGCGCCAGCAGACTAGCGGGAGTTAGCGAGCAGTACTTC,CASRLAGVSEQYF
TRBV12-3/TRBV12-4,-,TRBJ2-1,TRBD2,TGTGCCAGCAGGAGGGAGGGCCTGAATGAGCAGTTCTTC,CASRREGLNEQFF
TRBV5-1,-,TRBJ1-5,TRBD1,TGCGCCAGCAGCTTAAGAGGACAGGGTAAGGAGAATCAGCCCCAGCATTTT,CASSLRGQGKENQPQHF
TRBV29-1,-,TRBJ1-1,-,TGCAGCGTTGAAGACAGCGCTGAAGCTTTCTTT,CSVEDSAEAFF